This TCR beta chain was recorded in a study of cytomegalovirus exposure and HLA in healthy donors. Findings and caveats of the study: Three of the chains that were CMV-associated were confirmed in vitro to be specific for CMV antigens.

Of note for this clone: What it binds is not known.

CDR1 is SGHDN and CDR2 is FVKESK in the germline V gene. This CDR3 comprises 14 residues. Trimming pared 4 bases from V and 3 bases from J, leaving 12 bases between. Using immunoSEQ multiplex PCR, the repertoire was profiled, and TCRdb retains in-frame clones only, with some absent. The sample lists 70,000 to 90,000 clones, 85% occurring once. What was sequenced was PBMCs. The receptor was derived from a man aged 25-45 years in good health and CMV-seronegative. The rearrangement joins TRBV14 to TRBJ1-2, with D uncertain. This CDR3 reads CASSLYGGYYGYTF. DNA of the CDR3: TGTGCCAGCAGCCTGTACGGAGGATACTATGGCTACACCTTC.